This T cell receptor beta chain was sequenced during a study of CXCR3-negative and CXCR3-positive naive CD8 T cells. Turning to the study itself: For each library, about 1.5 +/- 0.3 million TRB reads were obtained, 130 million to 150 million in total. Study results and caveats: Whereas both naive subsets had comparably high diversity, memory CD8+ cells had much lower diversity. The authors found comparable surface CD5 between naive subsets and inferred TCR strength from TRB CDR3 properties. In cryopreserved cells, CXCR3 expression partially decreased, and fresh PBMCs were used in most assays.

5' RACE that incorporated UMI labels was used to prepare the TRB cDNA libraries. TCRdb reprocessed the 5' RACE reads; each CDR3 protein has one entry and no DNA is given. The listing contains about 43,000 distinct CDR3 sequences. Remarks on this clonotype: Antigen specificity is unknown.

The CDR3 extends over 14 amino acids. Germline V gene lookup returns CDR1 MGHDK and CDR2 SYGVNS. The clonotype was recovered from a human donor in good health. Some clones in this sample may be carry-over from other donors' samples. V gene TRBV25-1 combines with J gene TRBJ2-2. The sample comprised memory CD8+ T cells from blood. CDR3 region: CASSEGFMAGELFF.